These 3 T cell receptor beta chains share one sample of origin, sequenced in a study of blood T cell repertoires in COVID-19. Measured with immunoSEQ multiplex PCR; TCRdb has only the in-frame clones, and not every one. The sample has about 200,000 clones; around four fifths are singletons. The sequenced sample consisted of peripheral blood. The receptors derive from a man aged 60 to 69 with COVID-19, enrolled during active disease.

This CDR3 is CASSHLTDTQYF. The CDR3, as DNA: TGTGCCAGCAGCCACCTCACAGATACGCAGTATTTT. This chain uses TRBV14 with TRBJ2-3; D gene ambiguous. This CDR3 is built from 12 residues. V was trimmed by 3 bases and J by 2 bases, leaving 3 bases between them. Germline V gives CDR1 SGHDN, CDR2 FVKESK. Together with reference TRBV14 and TRBJ2-3, the CDR3 gives the full variable domain: EAGVTQFPSHSVIEKGQTVTLRCDPISGHDNLYWYRRVMGKEIKFLLHFVKESKQDESGMPNNRFLAERTGGTYSTLKVQPAELEDSGVYFCASSHLTDTQYFGPGTRLTVL.

Here the CDR3 reads CASSQDRTGGGIEAFF. CDR3 sequence (DNA): TGTGCCAGCAGCCAAGATAGGACAGGGGGGGGTATTGAAGCTTTCTTT. V gene TRBV4-2 combines with J gene TRBJ1-1; TRBD1 matches at 10 bases. There are 16 residues in the CDR3. V gave up 0 bases and J gave up 7 bases; unmatched junction bases: 8. The germline gives CDR1 LGHNA, CDR2 YNFKEQ.

J is TRBJ1-5 and V is TRBV27; 7 nucleotides agree with TRBD1. This CDR3 has 16 amino acids. Germline values: CDR1 MNHEY, CDR2 SMNVEV (reference sequence). V trimming: 4 bases; J trimming: 6 bases; junction bases outside the gene matches: 12. Here the CDR3 DNA reads TGTGCCAGCAGTTCTATGCCTCAGGGGGGAGGTCAGCCCCAGCATTTT. This translates into CASSSMPQGGGQPQHF.